This TCR beta chain was recorded in a study of regulatory T cells in long-lasting Graves disease (dated by TCRdb to about 2021). In the study overall: Persistent Graves' disease was defined as antithyroid drug treatment for over 5 years with persistently positive TSH receptor autoantibodies. Antithyroid drugs had been taken for approximately 10 years on average by persistent Graves' disease patients in the clinical cohort. The study was registered as a clinical trial and conducted in China. Persistent Graves' disease patients were compared with newly diagnosed Graves' disease patients by peripheral blood TCR sequencing and RNA sequencing. A total of approximately 35 samples were covered by TCR sequencing, comprising around 13 persistent and around 20 newly diagnosed Graves' disease patients. The investigation overall reported the following: Only the TCR beta chain was sequenced and analyzed. TRBV28, TRBJ1-2 and TRBJ2-5 were preferentially used in persistent disease, while TRBV20-1 and TRBJ2-1 were favored in newly diagnosed disease. A larger number of public clonotypes was shared among persistent patients (over 2,500) than among newly diagnosed patients (roughly 970). Peripheral blood alone was examined, since thyroid tissue, which constituted the primary lesion, could not be accessed. The authors acknowledged the small sample size as a limitation that may reduce accuracy. Compared with newly diagnosed patients, persistent Graves' disease patients had lower TCR Shannon entropy and fewer highly expanded clones, which suggests clonal expansion.

V is pared back by 8 bases and J by 1 base, with 15 bases lying between the germline termini. The CDR3 runs 13 amino acids, cysteine and phenylalanine included. The entry retains the CDR3 DNA only, 39 bases that are in frame from base 1. The germline V gene (reference sequence) yields DFQATT for CDR1 and SNEGSKA for CDR2. To prepare the library, multiplex PCR was applied. Data came from an Illumina HiSeq 4000. CDR3 regions were amplified by Arm-PCR with iRepertoire HTBI primers to construct TCR beta libraries. PCR products were gel purified before sequencing. In the original analysis: Gene usage analysis of CDR3 amino acid clonotypes relied on the 55 to 80 TRBV and fewer than 15 TRBJ segments identified across samples. COPE and FqMerger were used to merge the filtered high-quality paired reads into contigs. Contigs were aligned with BLAST to IMGT TRBV, TRBD and TRBJ reference genes, and CDR3 was defined per IMGT. Any clonotype with a frequency above 0.1% was classified as a highly expanded clone. Shannon entropy was used to measure repertoire diversity, and the Gini coefficient was used to measure V-J evenness. Clonotypes shared by more than one individual were considered public. The public reads were reanalyzed by TCRdb: fastp trimming at Q25, MiXCR alignment, in-frame beta chains only. CDR3 protein duplicates are merged, each entry listing the most common genes and DNA. The V and J calls were not made by the authors but by TCRdb's processing. This sample lists about 430,000 distinct CDR3 sequences; roughly 21% were detected once. Roughly an eighth of the sample belongs to the ten largest clones.

The sample holds many counts of this clonotype. Its antigen remains unidentified. Nothing much larger sits one base from this clone, and base qualities are not available. The sample's time point label, in plain terms: persistent/refractory GD, antithyroid drugs over 5 years with positive TRAb. For both TCR sequencing and RNA sequencing, RNA was extracted from PBMCs using TRIzol. The diagnosis of Graves' disease was made according to American Thyroid Association guidelines. Recruitment of patients was carried out at an endocrinology department in Xi'an, China. Each patient gave about 8.1 milliliters of peripheral blood, collected in an EDTA anticoagulant tube. Ficoll Paque Plus density gradient separation was used to isolate PBMCs, and no further T cell sorting was performed. An Agilent 2100 Bioanalyzer and agarose gel were used to check RNA quality, and a NanoDrop 2000 was used to measure RNA concentration.

Sample: peripheral blood mononuclear cells (PBMCs), taken when the disease was refractory, from a patient treated with antithyroid drugs. This TCR was recovered from a female donor with Graves disease. The rearranged chain carries TRBV20-1 and TRBJ2-7; the D element might be TRBD1 or TRBD2, as each aligns at 5 bases. The CDR3 region: CSYIRDLSYEQYF. The bases are TGCAGTTACATCCGGGACCTATCCTACGAGCAGTACTTC.